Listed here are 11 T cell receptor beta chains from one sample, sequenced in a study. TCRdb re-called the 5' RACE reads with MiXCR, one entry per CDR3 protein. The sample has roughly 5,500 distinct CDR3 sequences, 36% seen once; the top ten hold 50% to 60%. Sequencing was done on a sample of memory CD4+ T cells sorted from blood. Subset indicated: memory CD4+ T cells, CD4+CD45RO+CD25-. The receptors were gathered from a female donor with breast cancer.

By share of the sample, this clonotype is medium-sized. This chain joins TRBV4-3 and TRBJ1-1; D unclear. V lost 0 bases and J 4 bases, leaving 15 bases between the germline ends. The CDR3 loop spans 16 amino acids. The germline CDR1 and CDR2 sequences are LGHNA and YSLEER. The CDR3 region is CASSQETGGSGTEAFF. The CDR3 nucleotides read TGCGCCAGCAGCCAAGAAACTGGAGGATCGGGCACTGAAGCTTTCTTT.

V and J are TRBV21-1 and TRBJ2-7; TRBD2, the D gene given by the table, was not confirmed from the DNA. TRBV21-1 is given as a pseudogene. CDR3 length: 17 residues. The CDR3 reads CASSNQTGTSGSYEQYF. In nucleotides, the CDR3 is TGTGCCAGCAGCAACCAGACCGGGACTAGCGGATCCTACGAGCAGTACTTC.

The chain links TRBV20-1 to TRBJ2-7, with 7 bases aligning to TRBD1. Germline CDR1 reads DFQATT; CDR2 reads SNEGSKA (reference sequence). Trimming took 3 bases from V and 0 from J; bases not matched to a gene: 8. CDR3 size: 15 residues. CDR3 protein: CSARGRTGPSYEQYF. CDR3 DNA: TGCAGTGCTAGGGGACGGACAGGTCCCTCCTACGAGCAGTACTTC.

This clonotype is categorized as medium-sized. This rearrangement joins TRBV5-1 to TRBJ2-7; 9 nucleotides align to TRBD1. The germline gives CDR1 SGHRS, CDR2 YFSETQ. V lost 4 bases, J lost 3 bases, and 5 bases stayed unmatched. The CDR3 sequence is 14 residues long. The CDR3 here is CASSPWTGDYEQYF. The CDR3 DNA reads TGCGCCAGCAGCCCATGGACAGGGGACTACGAGCAGTACTTC.

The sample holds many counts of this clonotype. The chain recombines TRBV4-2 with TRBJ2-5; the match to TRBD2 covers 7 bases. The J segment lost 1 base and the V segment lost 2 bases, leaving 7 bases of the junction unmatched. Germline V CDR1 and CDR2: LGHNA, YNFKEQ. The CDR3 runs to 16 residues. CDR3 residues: CASSQPQASGQETQYF. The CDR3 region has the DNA TGTGCCAGCAGCCAACCCCAGGCTAGCGGCCAAGAGACCCAGTACTTC.

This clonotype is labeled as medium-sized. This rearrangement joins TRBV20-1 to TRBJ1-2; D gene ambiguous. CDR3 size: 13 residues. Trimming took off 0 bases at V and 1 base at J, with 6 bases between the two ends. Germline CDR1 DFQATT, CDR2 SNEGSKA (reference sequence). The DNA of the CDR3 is TGCAGTGCTAGAGATCAGGTTAACTATGGCTACACCTTC. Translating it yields CSARDQVNYGYTF.

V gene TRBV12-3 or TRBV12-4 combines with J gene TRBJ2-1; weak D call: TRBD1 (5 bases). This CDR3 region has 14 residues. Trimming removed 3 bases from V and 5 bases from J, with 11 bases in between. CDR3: CASSFRAGNNEQFF. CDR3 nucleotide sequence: TGTGCCAGCAGTTTCAGGGCAGGAAACAATGAGCAGTTCTTC.

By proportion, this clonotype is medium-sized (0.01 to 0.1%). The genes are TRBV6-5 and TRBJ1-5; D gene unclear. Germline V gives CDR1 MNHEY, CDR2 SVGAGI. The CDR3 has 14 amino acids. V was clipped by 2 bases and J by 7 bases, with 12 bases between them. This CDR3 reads CASSYSKVAQPQHF. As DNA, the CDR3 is TGTGCCAGCAGTTACAGTAAGGTGGCCCAGCCCCAGCATTTT.

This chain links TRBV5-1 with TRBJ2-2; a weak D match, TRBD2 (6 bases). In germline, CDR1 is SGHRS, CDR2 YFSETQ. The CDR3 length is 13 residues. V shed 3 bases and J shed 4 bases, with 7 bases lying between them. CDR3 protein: CASSSGSTGELFF. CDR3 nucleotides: TGCGCCAGCAGCTCCGGGAGCACCGGGGAGCTGTTTTTT.

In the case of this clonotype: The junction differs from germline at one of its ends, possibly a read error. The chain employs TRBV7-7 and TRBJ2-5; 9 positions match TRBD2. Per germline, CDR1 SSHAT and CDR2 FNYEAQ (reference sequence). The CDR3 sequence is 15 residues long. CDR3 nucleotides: TGTGCTAGCAGCTCTAGAGGGACTAGCTCAGAGACCCAGTACTTC. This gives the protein CASSSRGTSSETQYF.

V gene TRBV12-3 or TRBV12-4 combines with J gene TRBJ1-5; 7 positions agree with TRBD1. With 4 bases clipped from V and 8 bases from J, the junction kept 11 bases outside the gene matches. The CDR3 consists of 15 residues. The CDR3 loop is CASSSTGTLGEPQHF. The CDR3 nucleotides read TGTGCCAGCAGTTCGACAGGGACGTTAGGTGAGCCCCAGCATTTT.